The clone carrying this T cell receptor (beta chain) was detected only once. Its target is unknown. The donor cohort consisted entirely of Caucasian adults residing in Nashville, Tennessee. The material for each subset, its genomic DNA, was split evenly across several immunoSEQ plates. This table comes from immunoSEQ multiplex PCR, and its TCRdb copy is limited to in-frame clones, with some not included. The table includes hundreds of thousands of clones, roughly 70% detected once. This record belongs to a study of shared clonotypes between healthy human individuals. Study-wide results and limits: Clonotypes which were not shared had lower generation probabilities than clonotypes that all four donors shared.

This CDR3 is built from 17 residues. From germline, CDR1 is WSHSY and CDR2 SAAADI. J was trimmed by 4 bases and V by 4 bases; bases with no gene match: 12. Sequenced: memory CD4+ T cells sorted from blood. Subset described: CD45RA-negative fraction. V and J are TRBV10-2 and TRBJ2-3, with 9 bases that match TRBD1. This receptor was obtained from a woman aged 25 to 39 in good health. This CDR3 reads CASSVPKGTGFPDTQYF. CDR3 nucleotides: TGCGCCAGCAGTGTTCCTAAGGGGACAGGGTTCCCAGATACGCAGTATTTT.